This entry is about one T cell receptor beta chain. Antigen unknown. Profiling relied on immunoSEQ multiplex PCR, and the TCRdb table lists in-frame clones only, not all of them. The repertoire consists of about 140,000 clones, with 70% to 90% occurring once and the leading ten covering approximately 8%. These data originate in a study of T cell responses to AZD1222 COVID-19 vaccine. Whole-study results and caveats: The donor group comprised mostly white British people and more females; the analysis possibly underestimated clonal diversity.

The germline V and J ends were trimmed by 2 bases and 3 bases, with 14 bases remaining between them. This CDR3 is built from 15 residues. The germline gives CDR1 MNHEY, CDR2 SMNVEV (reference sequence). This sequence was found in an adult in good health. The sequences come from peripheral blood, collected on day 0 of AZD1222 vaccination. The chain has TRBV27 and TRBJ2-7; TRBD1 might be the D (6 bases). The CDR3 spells CASSLKGTSYYEQYF. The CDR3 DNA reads TGTGCCAGCAGTTTAAAGGGGACATCTTACTACGAGCAGTACTTC.